Shown below are 18 T cell receptor beta chains from a single sample sequenced in a study of PD-L1 blockade in urothelial cancer. The method was immunoSEQ multiplex PCR; TCRdb's version includes in-frame clones alone and lacks a portion of them. The sample shows 70,000 to 80,000 clones, around 85% of them seen only once. Regarding time point: pretreatment peripheral blood. This sample comprised PBMCs, obtained around atezolizumab (anti-PD-L1) treatment. The receptors shown here come from a man aged 40-55 years with urothelial cancer.

This clone was seen a single time. V is TRBV5-1 and J is TRBJ2-2; a possible D gene is TRBD1 (6 bases). V was shortened by 0 bases and J by 6 bases, with 6 bases between the two germline ends. Germline lookup yields CDR1 SGHRS and CDR2 YFSETQ. This CDR3 comprises 13 residues. DNA for the CDR3: TGCGCCAGCAGCTTGGACAGGGCCGGGGAGCTGTTTTTT. Translation: CASSLDRAGELFF.

This clone has a single count. This rearrangement joins TRBV27 to TRBJ2-2; D gene ambiguous. V was trimmed by 2 bases and J by 7 bases, leaving 5 bases between them. The CDR3 length is 12 residues. Germline-derived CDR1 and CDR2 are MNHEY and SMNVEV (reference sequence). DNA for the CDR3: TGTGCCAGCAGTTTAACGGGCGGGGAGCTGTTTTTT. It translates to CASSLTGGELFF.

This clone was observed a single time. The CDR3: CASTPAASGEYEQYF. In nucleotides, the CDR3 is TGTGCCAGCACCCCGGCGGCTAGCGGAGAGTACGAGCAGTACTTC. V gene TRBV7-2 combines with J gene TRBJ2-7; 7 bases match TRBD2. Trimming took 7 bases from V and 4 from J; bases not matched to a gene: 13. Per germline, CDR1 SGHTA and CDR2 FQGNSA. The CDR3 has 15 amino acids.

This rearrangement joins TRBV5-4 to TRBJ2-7, with 8 bases aligning to TRBD2. This CDR3 region has 15 residues. The trim removed 7 bases at V and 3 bases at J, leaving 12 bases unmatched. Germline CDR1 reads SGHNT; CDR2 reads YYREEE (reference sequence). The CDR3 DNA follows: TGTGCCAGCGGTGACTTAGCGGGAAACCACTACGAGCAGTACTTC. Residues: CASGDLAGNHYEQYF.

The chain has TRBV19 and TRBJ2-2, with TRBD1 as a possible D gene (5 bases). The germline V gene encodes CDR1 LNHDA and CDR2 SQIVND (reference sequence). The CDR3 spans 15 residues. V was cut by 1 base and J by 4 bases, with 10 bases left in between. The CDR3 DNA reads as TGTGCCAGTAGTATAGTAACAAGGGGCACCGGGGAGCTGTTTTTT. Protein: CASSIVTRGTGELFF.

This clone occurred a few times. The chain joins TRBV10-3 to TRBJ1-1; 9 bases align to TRBD1. Germline assignment: CDR1 ENHRY and CDR2 SYGVKD. This CDR3 is built from 16 residues. V lost 7 bases and J lost 0; bases outside the gene matches: 9. The CDR3 spells CAIKGQGTALNTEAFF. In nucleotides, the CDR3 is TGTGCCATCAAAGGACAGGGGACGGCTTTGAACACTGAAGCTTTCTTT.

The chain couples TRBV6-5 to TRBJ2-5; D possibly corresponds to TRBD2 (5 bases). Germline V lookup: CDR1 MNHEY, CDR2 SVGAGI. V lost 5 bases and J lost 6, with 19 bases in between. The CDR3 is 15 amino acids. For the CDR3, the DNA is TGTGCCAGCAGTCCAGCACCGGGAACGAAGAAGACCCAGTACTTC. Protein sequence: CASSPAPGTKKTQYF.

The V call is TRBV19, the J call TRBJ2-1; D might be TRBD2 (5 bases). V was clipped by 1 base and J by 7 bases, with 17 bases between them. The CDR3 totals 16 residues. Germline CDR1 and CDR2: LNHDA and SQIVND (reference sequence). The CDR3 DNA reads TGTGCCAGTAGTATAGGAGGCGGGTCCGTGCGAAATGAGCAGTTCTTC. Its protein is CASSIGGGSVRNEQFF.

The DNA for the CDR3 is TGTGCCAGCAGCACCGGACAGGGGAACACCGGGGAGCTGTTTTTT. Amino acid sequence: CASSTGQGNTGELFF. V is TRBV7-6 and J is TRBJ2-2; 8 bases fit TRBD1. Germline CDR1 reads SGHVS; CDR2 reads FNYEAQ. The ends lost 5 bases at V and 1 base at J; junction bases unmatched: 3. The CDR3 is made up of 15 amino acids.

The chain carries TRBV9 and TRBJ2-7; D remains unclear. The CDR3 consists of 14 residues. Trimming cost V 1 base and J 3 bases, with 11 bases left between them. Germline V gene lookup returns CDR1 SGDLS and CDR2 YYNGEE. CDR3 nucleotide sequence: TGTGCCAGCAGCGTAAGCTACGGCGGCTACGAGCAGTACTTC. It codes for CASSVSYGGYEQYF. The whole variable domain, filled in from reference TRBV9 and TRBJ2-7, reads DSGVTQTPKHLITATGQRVTLRCSPRSGDLSVYWYQQSLDQGLQFLIQYYNGEERAKGNILERFSAQQFPDLHSELNLSSLELGDSALYFCASSVSYGGYEQYFGPGTRLTVT.

This clone was detected ten times or more. The chain has TRBV10-1 and TRBJ1-1; D is uncertain. The germline V gene has CDR1 WNHNN and CDR2 SYGVQD (reference sequence). Trimming shortened V by 6 bases and J by 0 bases, and 8 bases separated the two germline ends. This CDR3 contains 13 residues. CDR3: CASSADLNTEAFF. The CDR3 nucleotides read TGCGCCAGCAGCGCGGACTTGAACACTGAAGCTTTCTTT.

V usage is TRBV6-5 and J usage is TRBJ2-7; 7 bases fit TRBD1. The CDR3 extends over 15 amino acids. The germline gives CDR1 MNHEY, CDR2 SVGAGI. V gave up 0 bases and J gave up 1 base; unmatched junction bases: 3. In nucleotides, the CDR3 is TGTGCCAGCAGTTACTCGGGGGACAGATCCTACGAGCAGTACTTC. Its translation is CASSYSGDRSYEQYF.

V gene TRBV6-5 combines with J gene TRBJ1-1; TRBD1 agrees at 10 bases. After removal of 3 bases from V and 7 bases from J, the junction contained 8 bases not matched to a gene. Germline CDR1 MNHEY, CDR2 SVGAGI. This CDR3 is built from 15 residues. The CDR3, as DNA: TGTGCCAGCAGTTATATGGTGCGGGACAGGGGTGAAGCTTTCTTT. Its protein product is CASSYMVRDRGEAFF.

The J gene is TRBJ2-7, the V gene TRBV28; D is possibly TRBD1 (5 bases). The CDR3 spans 12 residues. Trimming pared 7 bases from V and 6 bases from J, leaving 13 bases between. The V gene's germline CDR1 is MDHEN and CDR2 SYDVKM. The CDR3: CASNLGPGEQYF. CDR3 DNA: TGTGCCAGCAACCTGGGGCCGGGCGAGCAGTACTTC.

This chain joins TRBV10-1 and TRBJ2-7, with 8 bases identical to TRBD1. Germline loops: CDR1 WNHNN, CDR2 SYGVQD (reference sequence). CDR3 length: 12 residues. V gave up 5 bases and J gave up 9 bases; unmatched junction bases: 6. The CDR3 is CASSPGGRGQYF. The CDR3 bases are TGCGCCAGCAGTCCAGGGGGCCGGGGGCAGTACTTC.

This clone came up a few times. The gene calls are TRBV27 and TRBJ1-1; no firm D call. V lost 6 bases and J 1 base, leaving 9 bases between the germline ends. The germline V gene encodes CDR1 MNHEY and CDR2 SMNVEV (reference sequence). This CDR3 spans 13 amino acids. This CDR3 is CASSSFSNTEAFF. The CDR3 DNA sequence: TGTGCCAGCAGCTCTTTTTCGAACACTGAAGCTTTCTTT.

The V call is TRBV6-6, the J call TRBJ1-4, with 10 nucleotides matching TRBD1. Germline-derived CDR1 and CDR2 are MNHNY and SVGAGI (reference sequence). V lost 8 bases to trimming and J lost 2 bases; unmatched junction nucleotides: 5. This CDR3 is built from 15 residues. The CDR3 sequence is CASQPGQGTNEKLFF. Written as DNA, the CDR3 is TGTGCCAGCCAACCGGGACAGGGGACTAATGAAAAACTGTTTTTT.

The chain couples TRBV9 to TRBJ2-1; 7 bases fit TRBD1. This CDR3 comprises 20 residues. V dropped 0 bases and J dropped 0; count of bases not matched to a gene: 15. Germline CDR1 SGDLS, CDR2 YYNGEE. The CDR3 is CASSVVGGTVVARSYNEQFF. DNA for the CDR3: TGTGCCAGCAGCGTAGTTGGTGGGACAGTCGTAGCCCGCTCCTACAATGAGCAGTTCTTC.